This TCR beta chain is drawn from a study of blood T cell repertoires in COVID-19. Germline CDR1 reads MNHNS; CDR2 reads SASEGT. V lost 3 bases and J lost 7; bases outside the gene matches: 15. The CDR3 covers 18 residues. The data were produced by immunoSEQ multiplex PCR, yet TCRdb's version contains in-frame clones alone and is incomplete. The repertoire holds about 370,000 clones, with 85% to 90% as singletons. This chain links TRBV6-1 with TRBJ2-1, with 10 bases that match TRBD2. Input material: PBMCs or T cells enriched from blood (not recorded which). This clonotype was sampled from a man aged 18 to 29 who had recovered from COVID-19. CDR3 nucleotide sequence: TGTGCCAGCAGTGACTGGCTAGCGGGAGCCGGTTATATGAATGAGCAGTTCTTC. Its translation: CASSDWLAGAGYMNEQFF.